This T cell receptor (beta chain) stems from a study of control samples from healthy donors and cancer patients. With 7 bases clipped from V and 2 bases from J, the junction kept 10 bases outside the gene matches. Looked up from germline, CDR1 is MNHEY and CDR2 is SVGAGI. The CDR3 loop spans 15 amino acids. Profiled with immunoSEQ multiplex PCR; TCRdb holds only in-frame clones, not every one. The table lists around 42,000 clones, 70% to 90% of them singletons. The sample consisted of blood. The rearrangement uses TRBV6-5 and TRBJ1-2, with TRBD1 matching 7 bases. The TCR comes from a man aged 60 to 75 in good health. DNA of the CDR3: TGTGCCAGCACTAACAATAGGGGGCGCAACTATGGCTACACCTTC. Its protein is CASTNNRGRNYGYTF.